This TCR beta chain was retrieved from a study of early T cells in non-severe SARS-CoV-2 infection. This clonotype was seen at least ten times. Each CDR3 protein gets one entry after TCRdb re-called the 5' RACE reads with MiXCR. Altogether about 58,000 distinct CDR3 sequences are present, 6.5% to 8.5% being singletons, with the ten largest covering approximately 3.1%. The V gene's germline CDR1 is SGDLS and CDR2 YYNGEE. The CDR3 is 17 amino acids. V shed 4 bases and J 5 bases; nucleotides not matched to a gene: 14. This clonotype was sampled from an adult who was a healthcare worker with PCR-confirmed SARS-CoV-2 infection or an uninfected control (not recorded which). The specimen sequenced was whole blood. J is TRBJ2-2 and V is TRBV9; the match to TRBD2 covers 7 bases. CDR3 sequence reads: CASSSMGGLGGTGELFF. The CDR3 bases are TGTGCCAGCAGCTCCATGGGCGGACTAGGTGGGACCGGGGAGCTGTTTTTT.